This TCR beta chain is from a study of blood T cell repertoires in COVID-19. Background on the study: Donors in the United States, Italy and Spain gave samples during acute or convalescent COVID-19. The cDNA or gDNA used as material had been derived from T cells, B-cell-depleted T cells, or PBMCs.

Study processing details: Amplification of reference gene primers was used by the study to estimate nucleated cell counts. Measured with immunoSEQ multiplex PCR; TCRdb has only the in-frame clones, and not every one. V, J and clone size were drawn from that table, and D and trimming were deduced from the DNA. The sample shows some 93,000 clones, approximately 86% of them seen only once. The CDR3 spans 12 residues. J was trimmed by 11 bases and V by 6 bases; bases with no gene match: 8. The origin of this receptor is a man aged 55 to 70 with acute or convalescent COVID-19. The chain carries TRBV12-3 or TRBV12-4 and TRBJ1-2; 8 bases map to TRBD1. Sequencing input: peripheral blood. The CDR3 DNA is TGTGCCAGCAGGAGGACAGGGCCGGAATACACCTTC. Its protein product is CASRRTGPEYTF.